This T cell receptor beta chain was identified during a study of shared clonotypes between healthy human individuals (dated by TCRdb to 2020 to 2022). Regarding the research as a whole: The cohort included three men and a couple of women between 18 and 49 years of age. For each donor, CD4 naive and CD4 memory were each given three plates, CD8 naive was given two plates, and CD8 memory was given one plate. To estimate repertoire size and how much clonotype sharing occurs between individuals, the study deeply sequenced the blood TCR repertoires of roughly 5 healthy adults. Libraries were prepared and TCR repertoires were sequenced by different laboratories using diverse techniques, in order to increase sequencing depth and limit assay-specific biases. Between about 0.94 and 8.9 billion PBMCs per donor were obtained by leukapheresis. Overall results and qualifications from the work: Incomplete sequencing was indicated by rarefaction of sorted-subset datasets, despite the large sequencing depth. Naive subsets generally had larger estimated clonotype richness than memory subsets did. Because the study included only a small number of donors, the genetic and exposure-history diversity represented was limited. Pairwise subsampling led to the expectation that sequencing depth would affect the degree of clonotype sharing among donors. Sampling was limited to blood, and TCR repertoires in tissue likely differ from TCR repertoires in blood. Higher generation probabilities were observed for clonotypes shared by all four sorted-subset donors than for non-shared clonotypes. Across a handful of donors, roughly 5% of naive CD4, approximately 3.6% of naive CD8, about 2.3% of memory CD4, and under 0.45% of memory CD8 clonotypes were shared.

Of note for this clone: Its antigen remains undetermined. No much larger clonotype is one base removed from it; base qualities were not supplied. Distinct nucleotide sequences in the sample also encode this CDR3.

Using the deep immunoSEQ assay, TCR CDR3 regions were amplified from genomic DNA by multiplex PCR. Extracted genomic DNA from each cell subset was spread evenly across all wells of several immunoSEQ 96-well plates, with each plate serving as a replicate. For sorted subsets, around 200 ng genomic DNA, equal to tens of thousands of T cell genomes, was loaded into each replicate PCR. Purified libraries were quantified with a Qubit 3.0 fluorometer, sized on a Bioanalyzer 2100, and re-quantified with the KAPA Library Quantification kit. Every immunoSEQ 96-well plate was sequenced on a dedicated single-read 150-cycle Illumina NextSeq 550 flow cell. From the authors' description of their analysis: Because the immunoSEQ output included only junctional sequences and no quality scores, the filtering could not be the same as the filtering used for full-length reads. To assign V/J genes and CDR3, sequences were annotated using PyIR, a Python wrapper for IgBLAST v1.9, with IMGT germline references. Reads were filtered out if the reads had weak V/J assignments (E-value above 1e-6), no CDR3, stop codons, out-of-frame junctions, or ambiguous translated residues. A V3J clonotype was defined by an identical inferred V gene, J gene, and CDR3 amino acid sequence. To compute the percentage overlap between repertoires, the number of shared unique clonotypes was divided by the size of the smaller repertoire. Three approaches were used to assess repertoire richness: RTK rarefaction, the Chao1 estimator, and Recon v2.1 estimates of unobserved clonotypes. OLGA was used to compute generation probabilities for all TCRbeta clonotypes that the gDNA method yielded from a handful of donors. Drawn from immuneACCESS, this table holds only the in-frame rearrangements with V and J called that TCRdb kept. Clones are partly lost; checked studies trace under half to an unresolved V gene and leave the rest unexplained. The DNA was the basis for D and trimming; V, J and clone size are from that table. This sample holds about 1.5 million clones; 95% to 99% were observed only once. Of the sample, roughly 0.45% falls within the top ten clones.

Healthy HIV-negative adults with no recently reported acute infections or vaccinations were included as donors. All donors were Caucasian adults living in Nashville, Tennessee, USA. CD4+ T cells were enriched by magnetic negative selection; naive cells were then positively selected on CD45RA, and the negative fraction formed the memory subset. Blood was obtained by leukapheresis, after which PBMCs were separated by Ficoll-Histopaque density gradient centrifugation and cryopreserved in liquid nitrogen vapor phase. Analytical flow cytometry was used to check the purity and quantity of every magnetically sorted T cell population. Each sorted fraction had its genomic DNA isolated and then quantified by UV absorbance on a Nanodrop 2000c. V drops 0 bases and J drops 1 base, leaving 2 bases in between. In the germline V gene, CDR1 corresponds to ENHRY and CDR2 to SYGVKD. The CDR3 starts with the cysteine, ends with the phenylalanine, and has 13 residues. The DNA shown is the 39-base CDR3, in frame from base 1.

The rearranged segments are TRBV10-3 and TRBJ2-3; the D gene identity is not certain. Sequenced input: naive CD4+ T cells sorted from blood. The cell subset or site label on this specimen signifies: CD45RA+ positively selected. The clonotype originates from a man aged 30 to 45 in good health. The DNA is as follows: TGTGCCATCAGTGAGTCTGGCACAGATACGCAGTATTTT. Translated, it reads CAISESGTDTQYF.